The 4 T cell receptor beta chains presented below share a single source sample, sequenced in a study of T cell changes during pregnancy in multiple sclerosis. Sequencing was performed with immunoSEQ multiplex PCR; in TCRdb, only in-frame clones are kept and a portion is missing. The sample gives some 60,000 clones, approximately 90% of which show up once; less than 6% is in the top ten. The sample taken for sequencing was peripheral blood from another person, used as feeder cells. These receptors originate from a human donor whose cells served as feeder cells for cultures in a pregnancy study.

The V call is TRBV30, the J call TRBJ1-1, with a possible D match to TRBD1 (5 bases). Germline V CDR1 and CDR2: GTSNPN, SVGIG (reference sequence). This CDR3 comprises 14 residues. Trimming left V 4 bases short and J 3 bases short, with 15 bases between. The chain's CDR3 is CAWTRGFAYTEAFF. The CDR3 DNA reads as TGTGCCTGGACGAGGGGATTCGCTTACACTGAAGCTTTCTTT.

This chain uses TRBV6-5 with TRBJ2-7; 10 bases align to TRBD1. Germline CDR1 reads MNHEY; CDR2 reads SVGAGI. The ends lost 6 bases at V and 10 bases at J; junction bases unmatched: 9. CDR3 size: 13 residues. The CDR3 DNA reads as TGTGCCAGCAGCTTATCGGGACAGGGGATTCAGTACTTC. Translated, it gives CASSLSGQGIQYF.

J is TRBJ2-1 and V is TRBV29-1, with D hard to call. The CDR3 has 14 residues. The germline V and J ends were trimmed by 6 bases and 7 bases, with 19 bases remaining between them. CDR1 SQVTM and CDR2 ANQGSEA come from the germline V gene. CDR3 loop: CSVGNPTNSNEQFF. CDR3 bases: TGCAGCGTAGGAAACCCTACGAATAGTAATGAGCAGTTCTTC.

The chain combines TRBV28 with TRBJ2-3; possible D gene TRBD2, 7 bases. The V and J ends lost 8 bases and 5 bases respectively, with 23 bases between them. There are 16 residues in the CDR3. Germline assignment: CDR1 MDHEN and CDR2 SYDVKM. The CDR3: CASQGLGAGVQDTQYF. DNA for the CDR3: TGTGCCAGCCAGGGGTTAGGGGCGGGGGTGCAAGATACGCAGTATTTT.